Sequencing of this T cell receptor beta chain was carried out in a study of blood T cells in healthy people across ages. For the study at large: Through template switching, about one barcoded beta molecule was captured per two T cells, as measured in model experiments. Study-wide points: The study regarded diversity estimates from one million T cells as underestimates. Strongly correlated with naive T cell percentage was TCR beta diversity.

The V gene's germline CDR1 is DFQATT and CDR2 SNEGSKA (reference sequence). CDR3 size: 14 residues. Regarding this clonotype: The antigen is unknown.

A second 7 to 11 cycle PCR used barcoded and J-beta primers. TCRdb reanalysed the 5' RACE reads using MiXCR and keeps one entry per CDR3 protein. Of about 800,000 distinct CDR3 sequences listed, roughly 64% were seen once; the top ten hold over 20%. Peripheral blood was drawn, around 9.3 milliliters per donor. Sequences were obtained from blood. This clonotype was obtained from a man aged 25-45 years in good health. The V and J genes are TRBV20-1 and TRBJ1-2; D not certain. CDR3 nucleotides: TGCAATGCCATGAAACAGAGAGCTAACTATGGCTACACCTTC. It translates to CNAMKQRANYGYTF.